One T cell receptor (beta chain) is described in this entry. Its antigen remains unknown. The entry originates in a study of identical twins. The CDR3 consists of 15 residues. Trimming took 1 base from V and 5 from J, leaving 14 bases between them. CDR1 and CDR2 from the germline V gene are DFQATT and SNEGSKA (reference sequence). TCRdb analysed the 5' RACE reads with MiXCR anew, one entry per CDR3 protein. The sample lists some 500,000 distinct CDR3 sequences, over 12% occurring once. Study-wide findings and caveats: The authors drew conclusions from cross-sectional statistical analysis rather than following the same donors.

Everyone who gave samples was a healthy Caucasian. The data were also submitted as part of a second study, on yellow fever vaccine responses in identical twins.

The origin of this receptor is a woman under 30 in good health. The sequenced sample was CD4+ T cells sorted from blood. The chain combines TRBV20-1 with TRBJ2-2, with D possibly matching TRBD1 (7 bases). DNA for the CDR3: TGCAGTGCTAGAGTATACAGGGGAGGTACCGGGGAGCTGTTTTTT. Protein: CSARVYRGGTGELFF.